This record looks at one T cell receptor (beta chain) sequence and its context. No antigen is known for it. Via the germline V gene, CDR1 is SGDLS and CDR2 YYNGEE. The germline ends are 23 bases apart after V is trimmed by 4 bases and J by 7 bases. Including the terminal cysteine and phenylalanine, the CDR3 comprises 16 residues. Kept here is only the CDR3 DNA, which spans 48 bases and is read in frame from base 1. Library creation used the immunoSEQ multiplex PCR assay. A mixture of 60 forward primers for TCR Vbeta segments and 13 reverse primers for TCR Jbeta segments was used in the multiplex PCR. Amplification of the CDR3 region of rearranged TCR beta genes was performed with a multiplex PCR assay on genomic DNA. The amplified TCR beta libraries were sequenced on the Illumina HiSeq System as 87-base-pair reads. On the study's bioinformatics: A later analysis counted about 80 million unique TCR beta chains across the 640 or so repertoires, and some 11 million of these chains were shared by at least two donors. To remove PCR and sequencing errors, raw reads were error-corrected and collapsed into unique sequences using a nearest-neighbor algorithm that merged closely related sequences. CDR3 sequences were aligned to IMGT reference sequences to assign V, D and J gene segments. For a sequence to be retained, a match of at least six nucleotides was required to both a V gene segment and a J gene segment. Rearrangements were called productive when the CDR3 lacked stop codons and stayed in frame with V and J; all others were non-productive. CDR3 was defined according to IMGT convention as the region running from the second conserved V-encoded cysteine to the conserved J-encoded phenylalanine. Sequences without an unambiguous match to a single V gene segment were excluded from the earlier analysis of about 640 of the donors. In an earlier analysis of around 600 of the donors, V segments were called functional above 56.7% productive rearrangements and were called segregating when the between-donor standard deviation exceeded 5%. A statistical classification framework was built to diagnose cytomegalovirus status from the catalog of TCR beta chain sequences. A later analysis assigned V and J genes by comparing TCR nucleotide sequences with IMGT/GENE-DB human TR gene sequences. In a later analysis, CDR3 sequences and most-parsimonious VDJ recombination scenarios were assigned using the TCRdist pipeline. In a later analysis, each TCR beta chain was defined by its CDR3 amino acid sequence together with its V-gene family, and reads without a unique V-gene family were excluded. To address suspected cross-contamination and a sequencing artifact, a later analysis removed roughly 580 highly shared, low-generation-probability nucleotide sequences. In a later analysis, a clonal expansion index was calculated for each public chain from normalized within-repertoire ranks of inferred template counts. A later analysis computed generation probabilities with a VDJ recombination model fitted to out-of-frame rearrangements, and checked the results against IGoR. In a later analysis, hypergeometric tests were used to score TCR-TCR, TCR-HLA and TCR-CMV co-occurrence, with a repertoire-size bias correction applied to TCR pairs. In a later analysis, false discovery rates were estimated by permuting HLA or CMV assignments 20 times. In a later analysis, co-occurring TCRs were grouped using DBSCAN, and TCRdist sequence similarity was added for clustering within HLA-allele-positive subsets. Co-occurrence clustering excluded repertoires with fewer than 30,000 or more than 120,000 public chains, plus five with anomalous nucleotide sharing. Held by TCRdb, this immuneACCESS table contains in-frame sequences only and omits some clones. Under half of the omission traces to an unresolved V gene where checked; the cause of the rest is unknown. The DNA gave D and trimming, while V, J and clone size come from that table. This sample's table carries 100,000 to 150,000 clones. The top ten clonotypes cover around 1.5% of the sample.

This sample is part of a study of cytomegalovirus exposure and HLA in healthy donors listed by TCRdb under 2017. Regarding the complete study: An earlier analysis of 587 of the donors reported 250 to 300 Gb of sequence data and 90 million to 120 million unique TCR beta sequences obtained from roughly 180 million T cells. High-throughput TCR immunosequencing, statistical association of individual TCRs with disease status, and machine learning were combined to predict cytomegalovirus infection status. The aim of the study was to test whether cataloging public T cell receptors could identify signatures of past pathogen exposure. Class I and class II HLA loci were covered by the typing at four-digit resolution. About five DR-DQ haplotypes were treated as single units for association and clustering because of strong linkage in the cohort. A later analysis re-examined previously published TCR beta repertoires from more than 600 donors and added high-resolution HLA genotyping to investigate patterns of TCR occurrence. The T cell repertoires of 666 subjects were profiled by immunosequencing and related to cytomegalovirus serostatus. Donor age, sex, ethnicity and CMV serostatus were compiled alongside the repertoire data. Along with the 666-subject first cohort, a separate validation cohort of some 130 different subjects was used. On average, 235,054 unique TCR beta nucleotide sequences were sequenced per donor among several hundred genotyped donors of the cohort, with 15% to 20% of those sequences being non-productive. The later analysis used no new phenotypic data to find candidate immune exposures, relying instead on TCR beta sequences and their occurrence across donors. Of the approximately 400 genotyped donors, about 80% fell in the genetic ancestry cluster associated with self-reported Caucasian donors. Every discovery cohort repertoire had been produced on one sequencing platform. Typing coverage varied by locus: roughly 629-640 donors for A, B, C, DRB1 and DQB1; 500 to 550 for DQA1; more than 600 for DPA1; 400 to 480 for DPB1. In an earlier analysis of roughly 580 of the donors, high-throughput TCR beta sequencing was used to judge whether each TCR beta V gene segment behaved as functional or pseudogenic. A later genetic analysis used genome-wide SNP genotypes for about 55% of the 666 donors, treating that subset as a discovery cohort. An early release covering roughly 600 HLA-typed donors comprised about 300 gigabases of sequencing data and 85 million or so unique TCR sequences. Findings and caveats that apply to the study as a whole: This cohort had only TCR beta chains sequenced, and the lack of alpha or paired-chain data limited which features could be detected. Compared with the roughly 700-donor mean, donors in an Asian-associated ancestry cluster had fewer N-insertions in productive TCRs, according to a later genetic analysis. In a later analysis, the rate of TCR association differed among HLA loci, with DRB1 alleles having the most associated TCRs and HLA-C alleles having the fewest. Some IMGT-functional V segments, including TRBV6-2 and TRBV6-3, could not be told apart with the 87-base-pair reads, so those segments were excluded. A further reported finding was that TCR beta sequences accurately predicted the HLA-A and HLA-B alleles for most subjects in the first cohort. Three of the identified cytomegalovirus-associated TCR beta chains were confirmed in vitro to be specific for cytomegalovirus antigens. Broadly in line with IMGT annotations, most TCR beta V segments showed up in productive rearrangements about 87% or about 30% of the time in an earlier analysis of roughly 590 of the donors. Most CMV-associated TCR beta chains appeared to be HLA-restricted in a later analysis, and the HLA associations seemed to be driven largely by CMV exposure. A cluster of highly shared sequence variants was judged likely to represent a technical artifact of the sequencing pipeline. In the study, 150 to 200 TCR beta chains were listed as associated with cytomegalovirus. It was suggested by the authors that the approach could potentially be generalized to other disease states and immunological phenotypes. The earlier analysis of fewer than 750 of the donors excluded seventeen rarely observed V segments, including chromosome 9 orphons, because counts were too low. Correlated functional status among segregating V segments might be attributable to linkage disequilibrium, but an unknown experimental factor could not be ruled out. The presence/absence analyses assumed that sequencing depth was roughly uniform across donors, and that assumption may not be true. Compared with equally common non-associated chains, HLA-associated TCR beta chains in a later analysis were more clonally expanded and had lower generation probabilities. The classifier was reported to diagnose cytomegalovirus status with high specificity and sensitivity in both the original and validation cohorts. V-gene and J-gene trimming of TCR beta chains was associated with a missense DCLRE1C variant in a later genetic analysis, and the association was replicated in an independent cohort. CMV serostatus was the only immune exposure information available for the cohort. Most TCR sequences were seen in very few donors, while some public TCRs were found in many individuals. Because HLA typing was missing for some donors at each locus, association tests included only the typed subset. In a later analysis, several top co-occurrence clusters were reported to appear linked to parvovirus B19, influenza, CMV and Epstein-Barr virus. In a later analysis, some 18,000 TCR beta sequences were associated with specific HLA alleles at a false discovery rate of 0.05. When HLA alleles, especially DR and DQ, strongly co-occurred, TCR associations were difficult to assign to individual alleles.

In total, over 600 healthy bone marrow donors made up the cohort. At the time of sampling, all cohort members were nominally healthy, though unrecorded immune exposures were likely present. The donor was CMV seronegative and was included in the group of several hundred seronegative cohort members. Each donor provided a peripheral blood sample, and peripheral blood mononuclear cells were used for TCR beta sequencing. The Qiagen DNeasy Blood Extraction Kit was used to extract genomic DNA from the blood cell samples. This chain is built from TRBV9 and TRBJ1-2; TRBD1 is a possible D gene, resting on 5 matching bases. The sequence was collected from a woman aged 40 to 55 in good health and CMV-seronegative. Sequenced material: PBMCs. For the CDR3, the sequence is CASSIGELRVRRGYTF. At the DNA level, the sequence is TGTGCCAGCAGCATAGGGGAATTGAGGGTAAGGCGTGGCTACACCTTC.